This entry describes one TCR beta chain. The source of the sample is a study of T cells after somatic rescue of genetic block. The repertoire was sequenced with immunoSEQ multiplex PCR; TCRdb's copy has only in-frame clones and lacks some. The sample consists of under 150,000 clones, about 93% of them appearing once. Trimming pared 2 bases from V and 7 bases from J, leaving 11 bases between. The germline CDR1 and CDR2 sequences are MNHEY and SVGAGI. The CDR3 consists of 13 residues. Sequencing used peripheral blood mononuclear cells (PBMCs). The chain is built from TRBV6-5 and TRBJ1-2; D perhaps matches TRBD1 (5 bases). The TCR originated in a woman between 18 and 29 years old. CDR3 DNA sequence: TGTGCCAGCAGTTACCTAGGGGTTGGTGGCTACACCTTC. Its translation: CASSYLGVGGYTF.